This entry concerns a single TCR beta chain. The data stem from a study of control samples from healthy donors and cancer patients. The CDR3 spans 19 residues. Data came from immunoSEQ multiplex PCR; TCRdb stores just in-frame clones and leaves some out. The table lists about 150,000 clones, around 94% of them singletons. The chain carries TRBV1 and TRBJ1-5; TRBD1, the D gene given by the table, was not confirmed from the DNA. TRBV1 is designated a pseudogene. Source material: blood. This sequence was found in a woman between 18 and 30 years old in good health. DNA for the CDR3: TGCACCAGCAGCCAAGAGGGCAGGGGACCCCATAATAGCAATCAGCCCCAGCATTTT. Encoded protein: CTSSQEGRGPHNSNQPQHF.